The 9 T cell receptor beta chains below all came from one sample that was sequenced in a study of cytomegalovirus exposure and HLA in healthy donors. With 60 Vbeta and 13 Jbeta primers, the PCR was carried out. Measured with immunoSEQ multiplex PCR; TCRdb has only the in-frame clones, and not every one. This table has 150,000 or so clones, 84% appearing once. Input material: PBMCs. The origin of the receptors is a man between 50 and 59 years old in good health and CMV-seropositive.

The chain links TRBV7-3 to TRBJ2-2, with D unclear. Trimming took 3 bases from V and 0 from J, leaving 2 bases between them. The CDR3 runs to 13 residues. Per germline, CDR1 SGHTA and CDR2 FQGTGA. The CDR3 here is CASSFANTGELFF. The CDR3 DNA sequence: TGTGCCAGCAGCTTCGCGAACACCGGGGAGCTGTTTTTT.

V and J are TRBV9 and TRBJ1-2; D remains ambiguous. Germline assignment: CDR1 SGDLS and CDR2 YYNGEE. Trimming stripped 0 bases from V and 2 bases from J, with 8 bases between. The CDR3 runs 14 residues. Written as DNA, the CDR3 is TGTGCCAGCAGCGTAGGAGGAGCCAACTATGGCTACACCTTC. This translates into CASSVGGANYGYTF.

The chain links TRBV5-1 to TRBJ1-2; 11 bases line up with TRBD1. The J segment lost 3 bases and the V segment lost 4 bases, leaving 11 bases of the junction unmatched. This CDR3 is built from 17 residues. CDR1 is SGHRS and CDR2 is YFSETQ in the germline V gene. CDR3 in amino acids: CASSMYGTGGVDYGYTF. Here the CDR3 DNA reads TGCGCCAGCAGCATGTACGGGACAGGGGGTGTAGACTATGGCTACACCTTC. The full variable domain, in which reference TRBV5-1 and TRBJ1-2 provide the parts outside the CDR3, is KAGVTQTPRYLIKTRGQQVTLSCSPISGHRSVSWYQQTPGQGLQFLFEYFSETQRNKGNFPGRFSGRQFSNSRSEMNVSTLELGDSALYLCASSMYGTGGVDYGYTFGSGTRLTVV.

The chain carries TRBV4-1 and TRBJ2-3, with a weak D call TRBD2 (6 bases). V was shortened by 0 bases and J by 14 bases, with 18 bases between the two germline ends. This CDR3 spans 14 amino acids. The germline V gene has CDR1 MGHRA and CDR2 YSYEKL. CDR3 in DNA: TGCGCCAGCAGCCAAGAGGAAGGGCGGGACTCACTGTATTTT. Translating it yields CASSQEEGRDSLYF.

This clone was detected once. The CDR3 is CASSPSGAGVSTDTQYF. The CDR3 coding sequence is TGTGCCAGCAGTCCGTCCGGAGCGGGGGTTAGCACAGATACGCAGTATTTT. V and J are TRBV27 and TRBJ2-3, with 8 bases matching TRBD2. Trimming at V came to 5 bases and at J to 0 bases, leaving 10 bases not matched to a gene. The germline CDR1 and CDR2 sequences are MNHEY and SMNVEV (reference sequence). CDR3 size: 17 residues.

This chain uses TRBV19 with TRBJ2-7, with D perhaps matching TRBD2 (5 bases). V was shortened by 3 bases and J by 1 base, with 10 bases between the two germline ends. The germline CDR1 and CDR2 sequences are LNHDA and SQIVND (reference sequence). The CDR3 covers 14 residues. The CDR3 loop is CASSIRRTSYEQYF. CDR3 bases: TGTGCCAGTAGTATTAGAAGGACTTCCTACGAGCAGTACTTC.

The V gene is TRBV4-2, the J gene TRBJ1-2; TRBD1 is a possible D gene (5 bases). The CDR3 spans 15 residues. V was shortened by 0 bases and J by 3 bases, with 11 bases between the two germline ends. The germline gives CDR1 LGHNA, CDR2 YNFKEQ. Written as DNA, the CDR3 is TGTGCCAGCAGCCAAGACCCCCAGACAGACTATGGCTACACCTTC. Encoded protein: CASSQDPQTDYGYTF.

The gene calls are TRBV2 and TRBJ2-5; D perhaps matches TRBD2 (6 bases). This CDR3 region has 14 residues. V was clipped by 6 bases and J by 2 bases, with 13 bases between them. Germline CDR1 is SNHLY and CDR2 is FYNNEI. The CDR3 DNA reads TGTGCCAGCAGAACTCCGGGACTTCAAGAGACCCAGTACTTC. This encodes CASRTPGLQETQYF.

The J gene is TRBJ2-1, the V gene TRBV7-9; TRBD2 might be the D (5 bases). The CDR3 has 12 amino acids. The V gene's germline CDR1 is SEHNR and CDR2 FQNEAQ (reference sequence). V lost 8 bases to trimming and J lost 10 bases, with 15 bases between them. The CDR3 is CASRTHWEEQFF. CDR3 nucleotides: TGTGCCAGCCGGACCCATTGGGAGGAGCAGTTCTTC.